This T cell receptor beta chain was recovered during a study of blood T cell repertoires in COVID-19. Background on the study: Both acute and convalescent COVID-19 samples were obtained from the United States, Italy and Spain. T cells, B-cell-depleted T cells, or PBMCs provided the cDNA or gDNA that served as material.

Seattle enrolled patients during active infection and tracked them longitudinally. The CDR3 extends over 15 amino acids. Trimming removed 0 bases from V and 6 bases from J, with 14 bases in between. CDR1 is SGHVS, CDR2 FNYEAQ, per germline. Original processing methods: Scientists estimated how many nucleated cells there were by amplifying reference gene primers. The data were produced by immunoSEQ multiplex PCR, yet TCRdb's version contains in-frame clones alone and is incomplete. The DNA gave D and trimming, while V, J and clone size come from that table. The sample lists about 93,000 clones; roughly nine tenths were seen once.

The sample consisted of peripheral blood. V usage is TRBV7-6 and J usage is TRBJ1-1, with D tentatively TRBD1 (5 bases). This receptor was taken from a man aged 60 to 75 with COVID-19, enrolled during active disease. The chain's CDR3 is CASSLAAGRPAEAFF. CDR3 sequence (DNA): TGTGCCAGCAGCTTAGCGGCAGGGCGGCCGGCTGAAGCTTTCTTT.